This TCR beta chain emerged from a study of naive and memory T cell subsets (dated by TCRdb to about 2017). With regard to the full study: According to the figure summarizing the samples, there were approximately 10 blood donors, 7 tuberculin skin test biopsies and 3 saline control biopsies. PCR2 was typically performed as a SYBR Green qPCR that was stopped at a set threshold, although end-point PCR (around 6 cycles) could be used instead for low-input samples.

Overall study outcomes, separate from this receptor: The RNA-based method was acknowledged to be potentially sensitive to changes in TCR transcripts with T cell activation and differentiation.

This clonotype was found many times. Its antigen specificity is not known. No base quality information exists; no much larger clone differs at one position. Trimming leaves V shorter by 4 bases and J shorter by 5 bases, with the junction holding 4 bases beyond the gene matches. Per the germline V gene, MRHNA is the CDR1 and SNTAGT is the CDR2. The cysteine opens and the phenylalanine closes a CDR3 of 14 amino acids. Only the CDR3 part of the read is kept: 42 bases, read in frame from the first base. Libraries came from 5' RACE. For the blood and skin samples, reverse transcription of TCR RNA was done with SuperScript IV along with alpha and beta constant region primers. Four rounds of PCR, run with the SP2 primer together with nested alpha and beta constant region primers, were used to amplify the ligated cDNA. An oligonucleotide carrying the Illumina SP2 primer and a UMI was ligated to the 3' end of the cDNA by means of T4 RNA ligase 1. To prevent hairpin formation, the 12-nucleotide UMI was made up of two random hexamers with an eight-base spacer between them. From the second PCR onward, TCR alpha and beta chain libraries were processed separately and dual indexed for multiplexing. After pooling, the indexed libraries were analyzed by capillary electrophoresis and sequenced on either an Illumina MiSeq or NextSeq. To boost base diversity and improve cluster recognition, PhiX DNA at about 5-7.5% was spiked into the libraries. From the authors' description of their analysis: UMIs were extracted from read 2 by Demultiplexor and combined with the TCR sequence from read 1, and reads were split according to sample indices. Decombinator identified V and J genes and V-J junctions, assigning each TCR a five-part identifier including V and J deletions. Collapsinator relied on UMIs to correct both sequencing errors and PCR amplification heterogeneity, producing a UMI-based abundance for each TCR. CDR3Translator turned identifiers into nucleotide sequence, translated that sequence into amino acids, and pulled out CDR3 regions based on terminal motifs. After normalization to the amount of input RNA, error-corrected alpha and beta TCR counts from blood and skin were compared. TCRdb reprocessing: public reads trimmed at Q25 with fastp, clones called with MiXCR, in-frame beta chains kept. Rows matching on CDR3 protein sequence are summarized as one entry with the most common DNA and genes. The V and J calls shown here were made by TCRdb, not taken from the authors' results. This sample has about 22,000 distinct CDR3 sequences in its table, and roughly 4% of those were observed once. The ten biggest clones cover over 7.5% of the sample.

Whole blood analysis involved drawing 2 to 2.5 ml of peripheral blood from adult healthy volunteers into Tempus tubes and then extracting RNA following the manufacturer's instructions. A robust, sensitive protocol for the amplification, sequencing and analysis of TCRs was described in the study, in which 3' ligation of a UMI-containing oligonucleotide to TCR cDNA was used. Total RNA, without cell sorting, was DNase treated with RQ1 DNase before reverse transcription, targeting roughly 1 to 1,100 ng input. Libraries were prepared from skin biopsies and whole blood to test how robust the pipeline was in samples where T cells are a minority population.

The sequence was obtained from a male donor in good health. The chain couples TRBV6-4 to TRBJ2-3; 9 central nucleotides agree with TRBD2. The DNA reads as follows: TGTGCCAGCAGTGGTAGCGGGAGTGAAGATACGCAGTATTTT. This encodes CASSGSGSEDTQYF.